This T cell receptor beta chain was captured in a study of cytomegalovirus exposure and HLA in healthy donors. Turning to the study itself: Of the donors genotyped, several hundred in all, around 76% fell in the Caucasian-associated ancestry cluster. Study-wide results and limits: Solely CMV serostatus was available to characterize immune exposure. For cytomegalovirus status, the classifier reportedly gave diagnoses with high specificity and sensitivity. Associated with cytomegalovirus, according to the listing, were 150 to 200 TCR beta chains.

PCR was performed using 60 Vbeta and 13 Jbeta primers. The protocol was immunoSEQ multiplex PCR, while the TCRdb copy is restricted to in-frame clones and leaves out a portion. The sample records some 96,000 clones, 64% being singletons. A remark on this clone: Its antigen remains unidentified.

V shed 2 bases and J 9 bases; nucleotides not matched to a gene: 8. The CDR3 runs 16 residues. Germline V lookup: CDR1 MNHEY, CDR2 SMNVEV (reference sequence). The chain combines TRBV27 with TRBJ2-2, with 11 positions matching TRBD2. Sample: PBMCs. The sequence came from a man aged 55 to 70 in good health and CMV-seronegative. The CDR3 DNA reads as TGTGCCAGCAGTTTAGCAGTAGCGGGAGGGTCCAGGGAGCTGTTTTTT. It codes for CASSLAVAGGSRELFF.